The 31 T cell receptor beta chains listed next were all sequenced from one sample in a study of Tregs in tolerant kidney transplant recipients. TCRdb's copy holds only in-frame clones and misses some; the assay was immunoSEQ multiplex PCR. This sample has approximately 45,000 clones, with nearly 97% found just once. Their antigens remain unidentified. Sequenced: Tregs from blood cultured with allogeneic cells. Receptor source: a human donor in good health.

The chain couples TRBV5-1 to TRBJ1-1; TRBD1 agrees at 11 bases. V gave up 4 bases and J gave up 6 bases; unmatched junction bases: 5. Germline CDR1 reads SGHRS; CDR2 reads YFSETQ. This CDR3 spans 14 amino acids. The CDR3: CASSPGQGAPEAFF. CDR3 bases: TGCGCCAGCAGCCCAGGACAGGGGGCGCCTGAAGCTTTCTTT. Variable domain in full (rest from reference TRBV5-1 and TRBJ1-1): KAGVTQTPRYLIKTRGQQVTLSCSPISGHRSVSWYQQTPGQGLQFLFEYFSETQRNKGNFPGRFSGRQFSNSRSEMNVSTLELGDSALYLCASSPGQGAPEAFFGQGTRLTVV.

Here the CDR3 reads CASSRGQTYEQYF. The CDR3 region has the DNA TGCGCCAGCAGCCGGGGACAAACCTACGAGCAGTACTTC. This rearrangement joins TRBV5-1 to TRBJ2-7, with D perhaps TRBD1 (6 bases). Trimming left V 4 bases short and J 2 bases short, with 10 bases between. CDR3 length: 13 amino acids. Germline V gives CDR1 SGHRS, CDR2 YFSETQ.

The chain couples TRBV19 to TRBJ1-1; 10 positions agree with TRBD1. Germline V gene lookup returns CDR1 LNHDA and CDR2 SQIVND (reference sequence). Germline trimming cut 1 base from V and 1 base from J; bases unmatched to any gene: 6. The CDR3 runs 17 residues. CDR3 protein: CASSIVGQGFPNTEAFF. The CDR3 bases are TGTGCCAGTAGTATAGTGGGACAGGGGTTTCCGAACACTGAAGCTTTCTTT. Variable domain in full (rest from reference TRBV19 and TRBJ1-1): DGGITQSPKYLFRKEGQNVTLSCEQNLNHDAMYWYRQDPGQGLRLIYYSQIVNDFQKGDIAEGYSVSREKKESFPLTVTSAQKNPTAFYLCASSIVGQGFPNTEAFFGQGTRLTVV.

The chain employs TRBV7-2 and TRBJ1-5; unclear D gene. Germline values: CDR1 SGHTA, CDR2 FQGNSA. CDR3 length: 15 residues. V was clipped by 1 base and J by 0 bases, with 7 bases between them. CDR3 DNA: TGTGCCAGCAGCTTAGGATCATATAGCAATCAGCCCCAGCATTTT. It yields the protein CASSLGSYSNQPQHF.

The rearrangement uses TRBV7-2 and TRBJ2-3; 8 bases are a match to TRBD2. Germline assignment: CDR1 SGHTA and CDR2 FQGNSA. The CDR3 spans 16 residues. With 5 bases clipped from V and 7 bases from J, the junction kept 14 bases outside the gene matches. CDR3 sequence (DNA): TGTGCCAGCAGCGCCCGACTAGCGTCCCCGGCTAATACGCAGTATTTT. Translating it yields CASSARLASPANTQYF. The complete variable domain, with remaining parts taken from reference TRBV7-2 and TRBJ2-3, reads GAGVSQSPSNKVTEKGKDVELRCDPISGHTALYWYRQSLGQGLEFLIYFQGNSAPDKSGLPSDRFSAERTGGSVSTLTIQRTQQEDSAVYLCASSARLASPANTQYFGPGTRLTVL.

CDR3 DNA sequence: TGTGCCAGCAACGAACGGGAGACCCGTCGGGAGCAGTACTTC. Amino acids: CASNERETRREQYF. The rearrangement joins TRBV2 to TRBJ2-7; D is possibly TRBD2 (6 bases). The CDR3 covers 14 residues. Per germline, CDR1 SNHLY and CDR2 FYNNEI. V lost 7 bases to trimming and J lost 7 bases, with 20 bases between them.

The chain has TRBV5-1 and TRBJ2-2, with D possibly called TRBD1 or TRBD2 (5 bases each). Germline V gene sequence: CDR1 SGHRS, CDR2 YFSETQ. This CDR3 region has 17 residues. Trimming removed 0 bases at V and 0 bases at J, with 12 bases between. This CDR3 is CASSLDPGRANTGELFF. The DNA for the CDR3 is TGCGCCAGCAGCTTGGACCCGGGGCGGGCGAACACCGGGGAGCTGTTTTTT.

The chain carries TRBV11-1 and TRBJ2-7; possibly TRBD1 for D (5 bases). With 5 bases removed from V and 4 bases from J, the gap between germline ends came to 15 bases. The germline gives CDR1 SGHAT, CDR2 FQDESV (reference sequence). This CDR3 has 14 amino acids. CDR3 DNA: TGTGCCAGCAGCGCGCAGGGAACTGGGTACGAGCAGTACTTC. This gives the protein CASSAQGTGYEQYF.

This sequence joins TRBV30 and TRBJ2-3; 15 bases are shared with TRBD2. The CDR3 spans 16 residues. The J segment lost 4 bases and the V segment lost 7 bases, leaving 9 bases of the junction unmatched. Germline assignment: CDR1 GTSNPN and CDR2 SVGIG (reference sequence). CDR3 loop: CASRTSGRVGADTQYF. CDR3 bases: TGTGCCTCTCGGACTAGCGGGAGGGTGGGTGCAGATACGCAGTATTTT. Together with reference TRBV30 and TRBJ2-3, the CDR3 gives the full variable domain: SQTIHQWPATLVQPVGSPLSLECTVEGTSNPNLYWYRQAAGRGLQLLFYSVGIGQISSEVPQNLSASRPQDRQFILSSKKLLLSDSGFYLCASRTSGRVGADTQYFGPGTRLTVL.

The count of this clone is one. V usage is TRBV5-1 and J usage is TRBJ1-4; 9 bases are shared with TRBD1. V lost 3 bases, J lost 4 bases, and 4 bases stayed unmatched. CDR1 SGHRS and CDR2 YFSETQ come from the germline V gene. CDR3 length equals 15 residues. CDR3: CASSWGQGGNEKLFF. Here the CDR3 DNA reads TGCGCCAGCAGCTGGGGACAGGGCGGTAATGAAAAACTGTTTTTT. The full variable domain, completed using reference TRBV5-1 and TRBJ1-4, is KAGVTQTPRYLIKTRGQQVTLSCSPISGHRSVSWYQQTPGQGLQFLFEYFSETQRNKGNFPGRFSGRQFSNSRSEMNVSTLELGDSALYLCASSWGQGGNEKLFFGSGTQLSVL.

V is TRBV19 and J is TRBJ1-1; weak D call: TRBD1 (6 bases). V was pared by 3 bases and J by 1 base, with 18 bases between. Germline CDR1 reads LNHDA; CDR2 reads SQIVND (reference sequence). This CDR3 contains 17 residues. The CDR3 protein is CASSITRGRLENTEAFF. Here the CDR3 DNA reads TGTGCCAGTAGTATCACCAGGGGCCGGCTCGAGAACACTGAAGCTTTCTTT.

The chain employs TRBV6-1 and TRBJ1-4; D perhaps matches TRBD1 (5 bases). Trimming took 7 bases from V and 5 from J, leaving 14 bases between them. This CDR3 is 14 amino acids long. Germline values: CDR1 MNHNS, CDR2 SASEGT. The chain's CDR3 is CASIPGTGNEKLFF. The CDR3 nucleotides are TGTGCCAGCATCCCCGGGACGGGGAATGAAAAACTGTTTTTT.

V usage is TRBV5-1 and J usage is TRBJ2-1; unclear D gene. Between the trimmed V and J ends, which lost 0 bases and 9 bases, there was a span of 4 bases. The CDR3 sequence is 11 residues long. Germline assignment: CDR1 SGHRS and CDR2 YFSETQ. The CDR3 DNA follows: TGCGCCAGCAGCTTGGCCTTTGAGCAGTTCTTC. Translated, it gives CASSLAFEQFF.

The rearrangement uses TRBV5-1 and TRBJ2-5; D may match TRBD1 or TRBD2 (5 bases each). Between the trimmed V and J ends, which lost 4 bases and 1 base, there was a span of 11 bases. This CDR3 contains 14 residues. Per germline, CDR1 SGHRS and CDR2 YFSETQ. DNA of the CDR3: TGCGCCAGCAGCCGCGTGGGGACCCAAGAGACCCAGTACTTC. Its translation: CASSRVGTQETQYF.

The gene calls are TRBV27 and TRBJ2-7; 11 nucleotides line up with TRBD2. The J segment lost 3 bases and the V segment lost 5 bases, leaving 6 bases of the junction unmatched. CDR3 length: 15 residues. The V gene's germline CDR1 is MNHEY and CDR2 SMNVEV (reference sequence). The CDR3 sequence is CASSPRLAGFYEQYF. The CDR3 DNA reads TGTGCCAGCAGTCCTAGACTAGCGGGATTCTACGAGCAGTACTTC.

The chain employs TRBV13 and TRBJ2-5; 8 nucleotides agree with TRBD2. The trim removed 5 bases at V and 2 bases at J, leaving 10 bases unmatched. The germline CDR1 and CDR2 sequences are PRHDT and FYEKMQ (reference sequence). The CDR3 runs 16 residues. The CDR3 reads CASSRLELADQETQYF. CDR3 DNA sequence: TGTGCCAGCAGCCGCTTAGAACTAGCGGATCAAGAGACCCAGTACTTC. The whole variable domain, filled in from reference TRBV13 and TRBJ2-5, reads AAGVIQSPRHLIKEKRETATLKCYPIPRHDTVYWYQQGPGQDPQFLISFYEKMQSDKGSIPDRFSAQQFSDYHSELNMSSLELGDSALYFCASSRLELADQETQYFGPGTRLLVL.

This chain uses TRBV4-1 with TRBJ2-3; D gene unclear. The V end was cut by 1 base, the J end by 0 bases, with 17 bases between. The CDR3 covers 18 residues. Germline V gene data show CDR1 as MGHRA and CDR2 as YSYEKL. CDR3 residues: CASSQGLLGGTSTDTQYF. The CDR3 nucleotides are TGCGCCAGCAGCCAAGGCCTGCTAGGCGGTACTAGCACAGATACGCAGTATTTT.

This chain uses TRBV5-4 with TRBJ1-1; D is uncertain. The germline V gene has CDR1 SGHNT and CDR2 YYREEE (reference sequence). The V gene lost 1 base and the J gene lost 0 bases, with 10 bases spanning the gap. This CDR3 has 15 residues. DNA for the CDR3: TGTGCCAGCAGCTTGACAGCTCACATGAACACTGAAGCTTTCTTT. Residues: CASSLTAHMNTEAFF.

This chain connects TRBV10-2 to TRBJ2-3; D uncertain. Trimming left V 6 bases short and J 5 bases short, with 6 bases between. There are 11 residues in the CDR3. Germline V gene data show CDR1 as WSHSY and CDR2 as SAAADI. CDR3 loop: CASRTLDTQYF. CDR3 coding DNA: TGCGCCAGCAGGACCCTAGATACGCAGTATTTT.

The chain links TRBV5-1 to TRBJ2-1; the D gene is possibly TRBD1 (5 bases). CDR3 length: 12 amino acids. The germline V and J ends were trimmed by 0 bases and 12 bases, with 10 bases remaining between them. Germline V gene data show CDR1 as SGHRS and CDR2 as YFSETQ. The CDR3 is CASSLEPGWQFF. The CDR3 DNA reads as TGCGCCAGCAGCTTGGAGCCAGGGTGGCAGTTCTTC.

This chain links TRBV11-2 with TRBJ1-2; D may be TRBD1 (5 bases). The germline V gene encodes CDR1 SGHAT and CDR2 FQNNGV. Trimming left V 3 bases short and J 4 bases short, with 15 bases between. This CDR3 spans 15 amino acids. The CDR3 region has the DNA TGTGCCAGCAGCTTCTCGGGGGTTTTGGGCTATGGCTACACCTTC. Its protein product is CASSFSGVLGYGYTF.

This clone was detected once. The genes are TRBV30 and TRBJ2-1; D gene unclear. The CDR3 consists of 11 residues. Germline assignment: CDR1 GTSNPN and CDR2 SVGIG (reference sequence). Trimming removed 2 bases at V and 9 bases at J, with 8 bases between. The CDR3 DNA reads TGTGCCTGGAGTCAAAAATTTGAGCAGTTCTTC. This codes for CAWSQKFEQFF.

The V gene is TRBV15, the J gene TRBJ1-2, with D unresolved. The CDR3 spans 14 residues. Deletions cut 0 bases from V and 8 bases from J, with 13 bases between. Per germline, CDR1 LNHNV and CDR2 YYDKDF (reference sequence). The CDR3 reads CATSRDPPQRGYTF. CDR3 bases: TGTGCCACCAGCAGAGATCCCCCCCAACGGGGCTACACCTTC.

To note about this clone: In the same sample, other DNA sequences code for this CDR3. The rearrangement uses TRBV29-1 and TRBJ1-2, with 9 bases aligning to TRBD1. From germline, CDR1 is SQVTM and CDR2 ANQGSEA. The CDR3 has 12 amino acids. V trimming: 6 bases; J trimming: 7 bases; junction bases outside the gene matches: 6. The CDR3 loop is CSVVGQGTGYTF. The CDR3 DNA follows: TGCAGCGTGGTGGGACAGGGTACTGGCTACACCTTC.

The V call is TRBV7-6, the J call TRBJ2-5, with 7 bases fitting TRBD1. The J call may be faulty, since TRBJ2-7 better matches the DNA end. Germline lookup yields CDR1 SGHVS and CDR2 FNYEAQ. CDR3 length: 14 amino acids. CDR3 sequence: CASSLGQGSHEQYF. The DNA of the CDR3 is TGTGCCAGCAGCTTAGGACAGGGAAGCCACGAGCAGTACTTC.

This clone appeared a few times. V gene TRBV19 combines with J gene TRBJ1-5; D not resolved. CDR1 and CDR2 from the germline V gene are LNHDA and SQIVND (reference sequence). This CDR3 region has 15 residues. Trimming took off 5 bases at V and 0 bases at J, with 11 bases between the two ends. CDR3 sequence reads: CASSSIRSSNQPQHF. The CDR3 DNA reads TGTGCCAGTAGTTCAATCCGCAGTAGCAATCAGCCCCAGCATTTT.

CDR3 in DNA: TGTGCCAGCAGCCCAATACGAGGAACCGGGGAGCTGTTTTTT. Translating it yields CASSPIRGTGELFF. The chain uses TRBV11-3 and TRBJ2-2, with D unresolved. The CDR3 is 14 amino acids. The V gene lost 5 bases and the J gene lost 5 bases, with 12 bases spanning the gap. Germline V gene sequence: CDR1 SGHNT, CDR2 YENEEA.

The sample holds a few counts of this clone. The chain has TRBV9 and TRBJ1-1, with 8 bases identical to TRBD1. Germline loops: CDR1 SGDLS, CDR2 YYNGEE. This CDR3 has 14 amino acids. V gave up 0 bases and J gave up 3 bases; unmatched junction bases: 1. CDR3 in DNA: TGTGCCAGCAGCGTAGCAGGGGGCGACACTGAAGCTTTCTTT. This gives the protein CASSVAGGDTEAFF.

The V gene is TRBV5-1, the J gene TRBJ2-1; D gene uncertain. This CDR3 has 14 residues. V shed 0 bases and J shed 6 bases, with 10 bases lying between them. Germline CDR1 is SGHRS and CDR2 is YFSETQ. The CDR3 region has the DNA TGCGCCAGCAGCTTGGGTTTCGTAGTCAATGAGCAGTTCTTC. This translates into CASSLGFVVNEQFF.

This rearrangement joins TRBV10-3 to TRBJ2-2; 8 bases agree with TRBD1. The CDR3 is made up of 15 amino acids. From germline, CDR1 is ENHRY and CDR2 SYGVKD. Trimming at V came to 6 bases and at J to 7 bases, leaving 10 bases not matched to a gene. The CDR3 is CAISERTGRSGELFF. DNA of the CDR3: TGTGCCATCAGCGAGAGGACAGGGAGGAGCGGGGAGCTGTTTTTT.

This rearrangement joins TRBV11-2 to TRBJ2-1, with D possibly TRBD2 on 5 matching bases. Trimming took off 2 bases at V and 0 bases at J, with 8 bases between the two ends. The CDR3 consists of 15 residues. CDR1 and CDR2 from the germline V gene are SGHAT and FQNNGV. The CDR3 reads CASSLSRGSYNEQFF. The CDR3 DNA reads TGTGCCAGCAGCTTATCTCGGGGCTCCTACAATGAGCAGTTCTTC.